This T cell receptor beta chain was retrieved from a study of cytomegalovirus exposure and HLA in healthy donors. The V gene end was trimmed by 7 bases and the J gene end by 5 bases; junction bases not matched to a gene: 5. The CDR3 extends over 11 amino acids. The germline V gene encodes CDR1 SQVTM and CDR2 ANQGSEA. PCR involved 60 Vbeta and 13 Jbeta primers. TCRdb's copy holds only in-frame clones and misses some; the assay was immunoSEQ multiplex PCR. The sample records 60,000 to 85,000 clones, roughly 79% being singletons. The study, taken as a whole, reports: In a later analysis, across HLA loci, associated TCR counts were highest for DRB1, lowest for HLA-C. A missense variant in DCLRE1C was later tied to TCR beta V- and J-gene trimming.

Turning to this clone: Its specificity is not known.

The rearrangement uses TRBV29-1 and TRBJ2-7; TRBD1 agrees at 7 bases. The source of this sequence is a middle-aged man in good health and CMV-seronegative. Sequencing was performed on PBMCs. The CDR3 is CSGGTANEQYF. For the CDR3, the DNA is TGCAGCGGTGGGACAGCGAACGAGCAGTACTTC.